This T cell receptor (beta chain) is drawn from a study of shared clonotypes between healthy human individuals. Turning to the study itself: Researchers drew samples from two women and three men aged 18 to 49. Regarding the study as a whole: Naive subsets generally exceeded memory subsets in estimated richness. Sequencing of the sorted subsets was shown by rarefaction to be incomplete despite large depth.

Replicate PCRs run on sorted subsets employed 200 ng DNA, approximately 30,000 T cell genomes. The data were produced by immunoSEQ multiplex PCR, yet TCRdb's version contains in-frame clones alone and is incomplete. Among 1,500,000 or so clones listed, 98% to 99% were seen once. This clone showed up just once. The antigen remains unidentified. Germline V gives CDR1 GTSNPN, CDR2 SVGIG (reference sequence). CDR3 length: 12 residues. V was pared by 0 bases and J by 6 bases, with 9 bases between. V gene TRBV30 combines with J gene TRBJ2-7; tentative D call: TRBD2 (6 bases). Sequenced: naive CD4+ T cells sorted from blood. Regarding subset: CD45RA+ positively selected. The sequence was obtained from a man under 40 in good health. CDR3 amino acids: CAWSVGGVEQYF. CDR3 DNA sequence: TGTGCCTGGAGTGTTGGAGGGGTCGAGCAGTACTTC.